Presented here are 5 T cell receptor beta chains from one specimen sequenced in a study of blood T cell repertoires in COVID-19. The repertoire was sequenced with immunoSEQ multiplex PCR; TCRdb's copy has only in-frame clones and lacks some. This sample has fewer than 200,000 clones, with over 80% found just once. The sequenced sample consisted of peripheral blood. The receptors were sampled from a man aged 25 to 40 with COVID-19, enrolled during active disease.

The chain recombines TRBV10-3 with TRBJ2-7; no clear D gene. Trimming removed 2 bases at V and 0 bases at J, with 8 bases between. This CDR3 is built from 14 residues. The germline gives CDR1 ENHRY, CDR2 SYGVKD. The CDR3 nucleotides read TGTGCCATCAGTGAGGGGCAGAGCTCCTACGAGCAGTACTTC. Its protein product is CAISEGQSSYEQYF.

V usage is TRBV7-9 and J usage is TRBJ2-6; D is unresolved. The ends were cut back, 5 bases at V and 1 base at J, with 12 bases in the middle. The CDR3 runs to 16 residues. Germline V lookup: CDR1 SEHNR, CDR2 FQNEAQ (reference sequence). The CDR3 DNA reads as TGTGCCAGCAGCGATCTCGTTCAGTCTGGGGCCAACGTCCTGACTTTC. Its translation: CASSDLVQSGANVLTF.

This clone was observed a single time. V usage is TRBV12-5 and J usage is TRBJ2-1; 10 bases line up with TRBD2. Unmatched junction bases numbered 10, after V lost 2 bases and J lost 6 bases. Germline loops: CDR1 LGHNT, CDR2 FRNRAP. The CDR3 covers 17 residues. The CDR3 coding sequence is TGTGCTAGTGGTTTGTACGGGAGCGGGAGGGCCGGCAATGAGCAGTTCTTC. Protein sequence: CASGLYGSGRAGNEQFF.

The chain carries TRBV14 and TRBJ1-1; 10 positions agree with TRBD1. After removal of 0 bases from V and 4 bases from J, the junction contained 2 bases not matched to a gene. The CDR3 contains 15 residues. Germline CDR1 SGHDN, CDR2 FVKESK. The CDR3 sequence: CASSQEGQGGTEAFF. Here the CDR3 DNA reads TGTGCCAGCAGCCAAGAAGGACAGGGGGGCACTGAAGCTTTCTTT.

CDR3 in amino acids: CATSDPGQGASYNEQFF. The DNA for the CDR3 is TGTGCCACCAGTGATCCCGGACAGGGGGCCTCCTACAATGAGCAGTTCTTC. This chain joins TRBV24-1 and TRBJ2-1; TRBD1 aligns across 11 bases. Germline V gene lookup returns CDR1 KGHDR and CDR2 SFDVKD. The CDR3 spans 17 residues. The ends lost 3 bases at V and 0 bases at J; junction bases unmatched: 3.